The rows below give T cell receptor beta chains drawn from one sample of a study of T-cell reconstitution after alpha-beta-depleted transplantation in children. TCRdb re-analysed the PCR reads in MiXCR, keeping a single row per CDR3 protein. The sample shows 800,000 to 1,000,000 distinct CDR3 sequences, about 29% of them seen only once. The material sequenced was PBMCs, mostly from graft donor cells, taken 360 days after TCRalphabeta/CD19-depleted stem cell transplant. The receptors shown here come from a boy in the first two years of life who had a stem cell transplant for SCID, so the T cells may come from the graft donor. The CDR3 runs from the conserved cysteine through the conserved F or W. The D gene is left open where the match is weak. Where a row states a size, it is once, few, many or the class of an expanded clone; other rows omit it.

size: few; V: TRBV20-1; length: 15; J: TRBJ2-2; D: .; CDR3: CSAKGSPANTGELFF; DNA: TGCAGTGCCAAGGGGTCGCCCGCGAACACCGGGGAGCTGTTTTTT
size: .; V: TRBV24-1; length: 13; J: TRBJ2-3; D: .; CDR3: CATSDGSTDTQYF; DNA: TGTGCCACCAGTGACGGCAGCACAGATACGCAGTATTTT
size: .; V: TRBV5-6; length: 12; J: TRBJ1-5; D: .; CDR3: CASSVPNQPQHF; DNA: TGTGCCAGCAGCGTCCCCAATCAGCCCCAGCATTTT
size: .; V: TRBV20-1; length: 15; J: TRBJ2-7; D: TRBD1; CDR3: CSARTTGQGPYEQYF; DNA: TGCAGTGCTAGAACGACGGGACAGGGACCCTACGAGCAGTACTTC
size: few; V: TRBV29-1; length: 11; J: TRBJ2-1; D: .; CDR3: CSVSRGYEQFF; DNA: TGCAGCGTGTCCAGGGGATATGAGCAGTTCTTC
size: .; V: TRBV3-1; length: 19; J: TRBJ2-7; D: TRBD2; CDR3: CASSQESTSGGVRPYEQYF; DNA: TGTGCCAGCAGCCAAGAATCTACTAGCGGGGGGGTCCGACCCTACGAGCAGTACTTC
size: .; V: TRBV12-3/TRBV12-4; length: 16; J: TRBJ2-5; D: TRBD1; CDR3: CASSFHRDRGRETQYF; DNA: TGTGCCAGCAGTTTCCATCGGGACAGGGGGCGGGAGACCCAGTACTTC
size: .; V: TRBV5-1; length: 15; J: TRBJ2-7; D: TRBD1; CDR3: CASSYRDRGLDEQYF; DNA: TGCGCCAGCAGCTACCGGGACAGGGGTCTTGACGAGCAGTACTTC
size: .; V: TRBV20-1; length: 13; J: TRBJ2-5; D: .; CDR3: CSASGDRHETQYF; DNA: TGCAGTGCTAGTGGCGACAGGCACGAGACCCAGTACTTC
size: .; V: TRBV20-1; length: 14; J: TRBJ2-1; D: TRBD2; CDR3: CSARDRAGNNEQFF; DNA: TGCAGTGCTAGAGATCGAGCGGGAAACAATGAGCAGTTCTTC
size: many; V: TRBV4-3; length: 15; J: TRBJ2-3; D: .; CDR3: CASSQDPSFTDTQYF; DNA: TGCGCCAGCAGCCAAGATCCGTCATTCACAGATACGCAGTATTTT
size: .; V: TRBV5-1; length: 13; J: TRBJ2-1; D: .; CDR3: CASSLPGANEQFF; DNA: TGCGCCAGCAGCCTGCCGGGGGCGAATGAGCAGTTCTTC
size: .; V: TRBV7-2; length: 16; J: TRBJ1-3; D: .; CDR3: CASSLGMTNAGNTIYF; DNA: TGTGCCAGCAGCTTAGGGATGACAAACGCTGGAAACACCATATATTTT
size: .; V: TRBV20-1; length: 14; J: TRBJ2-1; D: TRBD1; CDR3: CSARVHRGWNEQFF; DNA: TGCAGTGCTAGAGTCCACAGGGGATGGAATGAGCAGTTCTTC
size: .; V: TRBV9; length: 15; J: TRBJ2-2; D: TRBD2; CDR3: CASSRSGGRTGELFF; DNA: TGTGCCAGCAGCCGGAGCGGGGGGAGGACCGGGGAGCTGTTTTTT
size: few; V: TRBV9; length: 17; J: TRBJ1-2; D: TRBD1; CDR3: CASSDGPGQVYDYGYTF; DNA: TGTGCCAGCAGCGATGGTCCAGGACAGGTTTACGACTATGGCTACACCTTC